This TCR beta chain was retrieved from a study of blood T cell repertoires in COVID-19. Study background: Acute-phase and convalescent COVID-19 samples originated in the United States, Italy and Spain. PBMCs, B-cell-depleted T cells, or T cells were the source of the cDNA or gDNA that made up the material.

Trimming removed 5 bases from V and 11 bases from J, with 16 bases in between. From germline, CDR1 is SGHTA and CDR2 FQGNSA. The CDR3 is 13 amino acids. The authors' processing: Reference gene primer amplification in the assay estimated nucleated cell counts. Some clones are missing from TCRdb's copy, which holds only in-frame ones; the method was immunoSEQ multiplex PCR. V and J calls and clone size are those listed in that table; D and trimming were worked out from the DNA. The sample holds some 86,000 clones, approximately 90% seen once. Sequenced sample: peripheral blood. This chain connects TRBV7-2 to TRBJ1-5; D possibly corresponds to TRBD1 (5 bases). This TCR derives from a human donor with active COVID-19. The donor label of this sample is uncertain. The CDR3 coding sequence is TGTGCCAGCAGCCCCGGGACTCGGGGGTCCCAGCATTTT. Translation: CASSPGTRGSQHF.